The text below deals with one TCR beta chain. Antigen: not known. The data originate from a study of regulatory dendritic cells for organ transplantation. Notes on the study in general: Regulatory dendritic cells appeared to expand memory CD8+ clones less than mature ones. Naive CD4+ and CD8+ repertoires were highly diverse; memory CD8+ was most oligoclonal. Considerable individual heterogeneity was seen in alloreactive memory CD8+ T cells.

Here immunoSEQ multiplex PCR was the method, and the copy in TCRdb shows in-frame clones only, minus some. Of some 35,000 clones in the sample, 75% to 95% were seen once. Germline CDR1 is DFQATT and CDR2 is SNEGSKA (reference sequence). Between the trimmed V and J ends, which lost 5 bases and 5 bases, there was a span of 10 bases. The CDR3 is 11 amino acids. The chain links TRBV20-1 to TRBJ2-7, with a tentative D call TRBD1 (6 bases). Sequencing was performed on naive CD8+ T cells from blood. Subset of the sample: CD45RA+ naive T cells. The origin of this receptor is a human donor in good health. The CDR3 is CSASQGDEQYF. In DNA, the CDR3 is TGCAGTGCTTCACAGGGAGACGAGCAGTACTTC.